Listed below are T cell receptor beta chains from one sample, sequenced in a study of T cell responses to AZD1222 COVID-19 vaccine. Only in-frame clones appear in the TCRdb table, and some are missing; sequencing was by immunoSEQ multiplex PCR. The repertoire holds 150,000 or so clones, with around 93% as singletons. The material was peripheral blood, obtained 28 days after the second AZD1222 dose. The receptors here all came from an adult who received the AZD1222 COVID-19 vaccine. Each CDR3 is given with its conserved first and last residue. The D gene is left open where the match is weak. The size entry is marked missing in some rows and otherwise reads once, few, many or a size class.

J | size | V | D | CDR3 | DNA
TRBJ2-7 | - | TRBV6-5 | - | CASSRDNSYEQYF | TGTGCCAGCAGTAGGGACAACTCCTACGAGCAGTACTTC
TRBJ2-1 | - | TRBV2 | - | CASSEARGVGAYNEQFF | TGTGCCAGCAGTGAAGCGCGAGGGGTTGGTGCCTACAATGAGCAGTTCTTC
TRBJ1-5 | - | TRBV30 | TRBD1 | CAWTGQGYASNQPQHF | TGTGCCTGGACGGGACAGGGATACGCTAGCAATCAGCCCCAGCATTTT
TRBJ1-4 | - | TRBV18 | TRBD1 | CASSSRQGTNEKLFF | TGTGCCAGCTCTTCCCGACAGGGCACTAATGAAAAACTGTTTTTT
TRBJ2-3 | - | TRBV3-1/TRBV3-2 | TRBD1 | CASSLQGRASTDTQYF | TGTGCCAGCAGCCTACAGGGGAGAGCTAGCACAGATACGCAGTATTTT
TRBJ1-4 | - | TRBV14 | - | CASRRTANEKLFF | TGTGCCAGCCGACGGACAGCTAATGAAAAACTGTTTTTT
TRBJ2-7 | - | TRBV27 | - | CASTGDAYEQYF | TGTGCCAGCACCGGAGACGCCTACGAGCAGTACTTC
TRBJ1-3 | once | TRBV6-5 | - | CASKQGFSGNTIYF | TGTGCCAGCAAGCAGGGATTTTCTGGAAACACCATATATTTT
TRBJ1-5 | - | TRBV28 | TRBD1 | CATGQGHNQPQHF | TGTGCCACGGGACAGGGGCACAATCAGCCCCAGCATTTT
TRBJ1-2 | - | TRBV4-1 | - | CASSQASMNYGYTF | TGCGCCAGCAGCCAAGCCTCGATGAACTATGGCTACACCTTC
TRBJ1-5 | - | TRBV6-6 | - | CASSYQGDQPQHF | TGTGCCAGCAGTTACCAGGGCGATCAGCCCCAGCATTTT
TRBJ2-4 | - | TRBV11-3 | - | CASSTQGAKNIQYF | TGTGCCAGCAGTACCCAAGGGGCCAAAAACATTCAGTACTTC
TRBJ1-1 | - | TRBV5-1 | TRBD1 | CASSAGTVTMNTEAFF | TGCGCCAGCAGTGCCGGGACAGTGACCATGAACACTGAAGCTTTCTTT
TRBJ1-5 | - | TRBV5-4 | - | CASSLGDQPQHF | TGTGCCAGCAGCTTGGGGGACCAGCCCCAGCATTTT
TRBJ1-2 | - | TRBV5-8 | - | CASSRGQAGYGYTF | TGTGCCAGCAGTAGGGGCCAGGCCGGGTATGGCTACACCTTC
TRBJ1-5 | - | TRBV19 | TRBD1 | CASSSGQGDNQPQHF | TGTGCCAGTAGTAGCGGACAGGGGGACAATCAGCCCCAGCATTTT
TRBJ2-7 | - | TRBV5-1 | TRBD2 | CASYRGTSGTYEQYF | TGCGCCAGTTACCGTGGGACTAGCGGGACCTACGAGCAGTACTTC
TRBJ1-2 | - | TRBV28 | TRBD1 | CASSSTTRDRGLVNYGYTF | TGTGCCAGCAGTTCAACTACCCGGGACAGGGGGCTTGTTAACTATGGCTACACCTTC
TRBJ1-1 | - | TRBV6-5 | TRBD1 | CASSLQGARAFF | TGTGCCAGCAGCCTACAGGGGGCGCGAGCTTTCTTT
TRBJ1-2 | - | TRBV7-9 | TRBD1 | CASSRSSGGSYGYTF | TGTGCCAGCAGCCGCTCGTCAGGGGGATCTTATGGCTACACCTTC
TRBJ2-1 | - | TRBV19 | TRBD1 | CASSIGQGHEQFF | TGTGCCAGTAGTATCGGACAGGGACATGAGCAGTTCTTC
TRBJ2-5 | - | TRBV27 | TRBD1 | CASRTGGRETQYF | TGTGCCAGCAGGACAGGGGGCCGGGAGACCCAGTACTTC
TRBJ2-1 | - | TRBV24-1 | TRBD2 | CATSDQRAGELEQFF | TGTGCCACCAGTGATCAACGAGCGGGAGAACTAGAGCAGTTCTTC
TRBJ2-4 | - | TRBV18 | - | CASSPPTNIQYF | TGTGCCAGCTCACCACCTACGAACATTCAGTACTTC
TRBJ1-2 | - | TRBV5-4 | - | CASSSPGRGYGYTF | TGTGCCAGCAGCTCCCCGGGGAGGGGGTATGGCTACACCTTC
TRBJ1-4 | - | TRBV15 | TRBD1 | CATSRARTGFNEKLFF | TGTGCCACCAGCAGAGCCCGGACAGGCTTCAATGAAAAACTGTTTTTT
TRBJ2-7 | - | TRBV7-8 | - | CASSLVDFYEQYF | TGTGCCAGCAGCTTAGTTGACTTCTACGAGCAGTACTTC
TRBJ2-1 | - | TRBV5-1 | TRBD1 | CASSLDQGAGFEQFF | TGCGCCAGCAGCTTGGATCAGGGGGCAGGTTTTGAGCAGTTCTTC
TRBJ1-2 | - | TRBV7-2 | - | CASSQIGGNYGYTF | TGTGCCAGCAGCCAAATCGGGGGCAACTATGGCTACACCTTC
TRBJ2-7 | - | TRBV28 | - | CASSLIHEQYF | TGTGCCAGCAGTTTGATCCACGAGCAGTACTTC
TRBJ1-5 | - | TRBV30 | - | CAWSVRSVQPQHF | TGTGCCTGGAGTGTTAGGTCCGTTCAGCCCCAGCATTTT
TRBJ2-5 | once | TRBV9 | - | CASSLGGGGETQYF | TGTGCCAGCAGCCTAGGAGGGGGAGGGGAGACCCAGTACTTC
TRBJ2-5 | - | TRBV18 | TRBD2 | CASSPGTSGRETQYF | TGTGCCAGCTCACCCGGGACTAGCGGGAGAGAGACCCAGTACTTC
TRBJ2-4 | once | TRBV19 | - | CASSDPGGTVKNIQYF | TGTGCCAGTAGTGACCCTGGGGGAACGGTCAAAAACATTCAGTACTTC
TRBJ1-5 | - | TRBV28 | TRBD1 | CASRGQGRNQPQHF | TGTGCCAGCAGGGGACAGGGAAGGAATCAGCCCCAGCATTTT
TRBJ1-2 | - | TRBV9 | - | CASSPGGHGYGYTF | TGTGCCAGCAGCCCCGGGGGCCACGGCTATGGCTACACCTTC
TRBJ1-1 | - | TRBV15 | - | CATSRDIGDTEAFF | TGTGCCACCAGCAGAGATATTGGGGACACTGAAGCTTTCTTT
TRBJ2-1 | - | TRBV9 | - | CASSVDSPNEQFF | TGTGCCAGCAGCGTAGATAGCCCCAATGAGCAGTTCTTC
TRBJ2-6 | - | TRBV7-9 | TRBD1 | CASSSHRGLEGTGANVLTF | TGTGCCAGCAGCTCACACAGGGGGCTAGAAGGTACTGGGGCCAACGTCCTGACTTTC
TRBJ1-6 | - | TRBV3-1/TRBV3-2 | TRBD1 | CASSQRQGHSPLHF | TGTGCCAGCAGCCAACGACAGGGCCATTCACCCCTCCACTTT
TRBJ1-1 | - | TRBV7-3 | TRBD1 | CASSFGDRPTEAFF | TGTGCCAGCAGCTTTGGGGACAGGCCCACTGAAGCTTTCTTT
TRBJ2-4 | - | TRBV18 | - | CASSPLGQKNIQYF | TGTGCCAGCTCACCACTCGGACAGAAAAACATTCAGTACTTC
TRBJ2-1 | - | TRBV4-3 | TRBD2 | CASSQLAGQASYNEQFF | TGCGCCAGCAGCCAGCTAGCGGGGCAGGCCTCCTACAATGAGCAGTTCTTC
TRBJ2-5 | - | TRBV4-1 | TRBD1 | CASSQWNRGRAPQETQYF | TGCGCCAGCAGCCAGTGGAACAGGGGGCGAGCCCCCCAAGAGACCCAGTACTTC
TRBJ1-1 | once | TRBV18 | - | CASFTGGNTEAFF | TGTGCCAGCTTTACCGGCGGGAACACTGAAGCTTTCTTT
TRBJ2-1 | - | TRBV14 | TRBD2 | CASSAVAGVYNEQFF | TGTGCCAGCAGCGCAGTAGCGGGAGTCTACAATGAGCAGTTCTTC
TRBJ2-7 | - | TRBV6-4 | - | CASSDGRRESPGVWNEQYF | TGTGCCAGCAGTGACGGTCGCCGGGAATCCCCGGGAGTATGGAACGAGCAGTACTTC
TRBJ2-7 | - | TRBV19 | - | CASSTRGDGYEQYF | TGTGCCAGTTCAACCCGGGGAGATGGCTACGAGCAGTACTTC
TRBJ1-2 | - | TRBV6-2/TRBV6-3 | - | CASSYSTRDGYGYTF | TGTGCCAGCAGTTACTCAACCCGGGACGGCTATGGCTACACCTTC